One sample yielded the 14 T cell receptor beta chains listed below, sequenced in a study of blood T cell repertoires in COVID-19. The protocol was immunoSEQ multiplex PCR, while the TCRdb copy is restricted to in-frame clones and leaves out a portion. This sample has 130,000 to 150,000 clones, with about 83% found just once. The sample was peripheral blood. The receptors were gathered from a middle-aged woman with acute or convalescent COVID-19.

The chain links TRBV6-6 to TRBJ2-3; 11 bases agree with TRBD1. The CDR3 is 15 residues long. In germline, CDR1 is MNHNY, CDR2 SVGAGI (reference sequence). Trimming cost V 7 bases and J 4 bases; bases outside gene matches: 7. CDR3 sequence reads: CASTHGGQGADTQYF. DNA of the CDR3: TGTGCCAGCACCCACGGGGGACAGGGGGCAGATACGCAGTATTTT.

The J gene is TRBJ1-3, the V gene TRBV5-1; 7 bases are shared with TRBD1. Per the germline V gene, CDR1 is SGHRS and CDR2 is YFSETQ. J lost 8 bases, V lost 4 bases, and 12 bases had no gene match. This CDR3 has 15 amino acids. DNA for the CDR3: TGCGCCAGCAGCCCCCTCCCCGACAGGGCAGACACCATATATTTT. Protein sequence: CASSPLPDRADTIYF.

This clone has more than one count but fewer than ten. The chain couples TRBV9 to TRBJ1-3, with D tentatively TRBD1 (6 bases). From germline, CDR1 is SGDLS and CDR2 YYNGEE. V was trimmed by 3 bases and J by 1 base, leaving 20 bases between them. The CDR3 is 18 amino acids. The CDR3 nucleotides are TGTGCCAGCAGCGCCTCTCCTTATCGGGGGGCATCTGGAAACACCATATATTTT. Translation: CASSASPYRGASGNTIYF.

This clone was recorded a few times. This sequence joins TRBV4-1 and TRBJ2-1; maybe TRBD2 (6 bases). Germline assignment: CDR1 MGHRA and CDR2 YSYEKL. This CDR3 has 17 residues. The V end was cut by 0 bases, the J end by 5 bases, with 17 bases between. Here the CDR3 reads CASSQESLQLANNEQFF. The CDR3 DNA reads TGCGCCAGCAGCCAAGAATCTCTGCAGCTAGCGAACAATGAGCAGTTCTTC.

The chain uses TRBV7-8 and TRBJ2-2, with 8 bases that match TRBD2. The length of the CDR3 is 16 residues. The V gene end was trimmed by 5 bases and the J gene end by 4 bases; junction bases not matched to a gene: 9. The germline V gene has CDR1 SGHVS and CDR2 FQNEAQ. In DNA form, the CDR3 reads TGTGCCAGCAGCGGAACCGGGAGGGCCGGCACCGGGGAGCTGTTTTTT. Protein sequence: CASSGTGRAGTGELFF. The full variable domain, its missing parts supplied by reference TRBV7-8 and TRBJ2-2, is GAGVSQSPRYKVAKRGQDVALRCDPISGHVSLFWYQQALGQGPEFLTYFQNEAQLDKSGLPSDRFFAERPEGSVSTLKIQRTQQEDSAVYLCASSGTGRAGTGELFFGEGSRLTVL.

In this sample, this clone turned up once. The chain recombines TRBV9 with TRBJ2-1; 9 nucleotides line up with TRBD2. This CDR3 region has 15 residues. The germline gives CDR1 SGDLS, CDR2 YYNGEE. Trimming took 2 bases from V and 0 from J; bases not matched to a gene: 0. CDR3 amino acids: CASSVSGSSYNEQFF. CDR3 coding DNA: TGTGCCAGCAGCGTTAGCGGGAGCTCCTACAATGAGCAGTTCTTC.

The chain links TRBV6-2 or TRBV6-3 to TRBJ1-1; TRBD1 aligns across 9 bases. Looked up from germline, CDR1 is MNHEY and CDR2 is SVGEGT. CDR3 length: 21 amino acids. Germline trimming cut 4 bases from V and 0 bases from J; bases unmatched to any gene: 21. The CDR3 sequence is CASSSTGTGTFKNLLNTEAFF. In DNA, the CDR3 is TGTGCCAGCAGTTCTACCGGGACAGGGACATTCAAAAACCTCCTGAACACTGAAGCTTTCTTT.

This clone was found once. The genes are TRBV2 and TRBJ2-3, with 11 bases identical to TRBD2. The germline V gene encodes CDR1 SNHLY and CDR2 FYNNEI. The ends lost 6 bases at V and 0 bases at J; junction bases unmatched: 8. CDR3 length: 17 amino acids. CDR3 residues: CASRRLAGGFSTDTQYF. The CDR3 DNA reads TGTGCCAGCAGGAGGCTAGCGGGGGGTTTCAGCACAGATACGCAGTATTTT.

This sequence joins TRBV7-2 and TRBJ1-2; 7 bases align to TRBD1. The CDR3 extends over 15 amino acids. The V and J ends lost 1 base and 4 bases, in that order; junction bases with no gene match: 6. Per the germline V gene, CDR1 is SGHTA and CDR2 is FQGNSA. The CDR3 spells CASSLGGGGLYGYTF. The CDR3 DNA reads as TGTGCCAGCAGCTTAGGCGGAGGGGGCCTCTATGGCTACACCTTC.

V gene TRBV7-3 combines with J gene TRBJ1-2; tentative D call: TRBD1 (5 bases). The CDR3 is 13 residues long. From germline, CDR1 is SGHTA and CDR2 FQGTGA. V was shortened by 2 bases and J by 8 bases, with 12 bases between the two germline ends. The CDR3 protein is CASSLGSGSGYTF. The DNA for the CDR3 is TGTGCCAGCAGCTTAGGGTCAGGGTCCGGCTACACCTTC.

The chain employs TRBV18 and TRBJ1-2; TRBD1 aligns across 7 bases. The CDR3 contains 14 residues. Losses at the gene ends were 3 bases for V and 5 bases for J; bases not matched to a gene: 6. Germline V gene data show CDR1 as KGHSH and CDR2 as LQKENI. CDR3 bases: TGTGCCAGCTCACCCACAGGGGCCTCTTATGGCTACACCTTC. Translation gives CASSPTGASYGYTF. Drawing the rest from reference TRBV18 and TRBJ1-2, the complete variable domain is NAGVMQNPRHLVRRRGQEARLRCSPMKGHSHVYWYRQLPEEGLKFMVYLQKENIIDESGMPKERFSAEFPKEGPSILRIQQVVRGDSAAYFCASSPTGASYGYTFGSGTRLTVV.

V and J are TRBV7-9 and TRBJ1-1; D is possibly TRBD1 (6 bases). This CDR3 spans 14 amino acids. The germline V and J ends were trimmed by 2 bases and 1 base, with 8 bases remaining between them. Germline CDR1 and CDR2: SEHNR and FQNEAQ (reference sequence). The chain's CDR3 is CASSLKQGNTEAFF. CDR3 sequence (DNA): TGTGCCAGCAGCTTAAAACAGGGGAACACTGAAGCTTTCTTT.

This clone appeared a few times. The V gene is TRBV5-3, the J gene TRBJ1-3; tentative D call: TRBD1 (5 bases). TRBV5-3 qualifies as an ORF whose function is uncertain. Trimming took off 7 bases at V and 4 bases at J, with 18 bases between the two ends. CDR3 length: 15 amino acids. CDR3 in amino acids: CARSPTRVRGNTIYF. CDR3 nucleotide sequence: TGTGCCAGATCCCCCACCAGGGTCAGGGGAAACACCATATATTTT.

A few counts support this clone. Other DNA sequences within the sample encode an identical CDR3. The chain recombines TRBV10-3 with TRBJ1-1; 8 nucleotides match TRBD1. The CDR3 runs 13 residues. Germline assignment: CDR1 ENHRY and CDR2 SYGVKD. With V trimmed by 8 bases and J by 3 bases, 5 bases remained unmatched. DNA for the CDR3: TGTGCCATCCGAACAGGGGGGGACACTGAAGCTTTCTTT. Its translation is CAIRTGGDTEAFF.